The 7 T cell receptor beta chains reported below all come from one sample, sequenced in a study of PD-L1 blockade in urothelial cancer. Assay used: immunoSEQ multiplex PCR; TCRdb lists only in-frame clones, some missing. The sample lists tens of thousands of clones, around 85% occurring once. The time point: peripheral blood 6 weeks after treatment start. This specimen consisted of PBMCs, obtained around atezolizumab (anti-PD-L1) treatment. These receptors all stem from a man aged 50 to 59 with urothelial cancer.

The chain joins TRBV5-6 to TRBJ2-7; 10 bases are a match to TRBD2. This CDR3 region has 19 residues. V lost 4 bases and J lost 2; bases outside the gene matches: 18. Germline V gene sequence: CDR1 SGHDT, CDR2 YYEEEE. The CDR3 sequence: CASSPAAGGGLADTYEQYF. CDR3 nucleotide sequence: TGTGCCAGCAGCCCGGCCGCGGGGGGCGGACTAGCGGACACCTACGAGCAGTACTTC.

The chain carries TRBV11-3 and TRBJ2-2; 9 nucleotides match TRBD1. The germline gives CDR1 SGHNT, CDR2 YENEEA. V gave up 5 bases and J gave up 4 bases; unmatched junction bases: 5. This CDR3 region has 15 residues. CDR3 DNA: TGTGCCAGCAGCGCAGGGACAGGGTTCACCGGGGAGCTGTTTTTT. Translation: CASSAGTGFTGELFF.

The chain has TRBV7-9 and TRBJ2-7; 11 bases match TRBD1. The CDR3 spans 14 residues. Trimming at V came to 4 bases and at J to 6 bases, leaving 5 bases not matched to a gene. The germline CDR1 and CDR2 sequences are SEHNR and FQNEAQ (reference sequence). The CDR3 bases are TGTGCCAGCAGCTGGGACAGGGGGAACTCCGAGCAGTACTTC. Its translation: CASSWDRGNSEQYF.

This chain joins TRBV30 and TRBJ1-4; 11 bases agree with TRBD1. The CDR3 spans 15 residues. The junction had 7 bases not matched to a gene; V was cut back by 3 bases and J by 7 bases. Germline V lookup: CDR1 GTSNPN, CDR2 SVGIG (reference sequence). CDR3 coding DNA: TGTGCCTGGAGACGTCGGACAGGGGGCGGTGAAAAACTGTTTTTT. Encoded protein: CAWRRRTGGGEKLFF.

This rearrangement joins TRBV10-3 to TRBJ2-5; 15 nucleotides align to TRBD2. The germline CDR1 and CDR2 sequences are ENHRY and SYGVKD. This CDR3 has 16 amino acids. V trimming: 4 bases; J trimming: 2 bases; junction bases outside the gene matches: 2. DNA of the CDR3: TGTGCCATCAGTGTAGGACTAGCGGGGGGGCAAGAGACCCAGTACTTC. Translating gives CAISVGLAGGQETQYF.

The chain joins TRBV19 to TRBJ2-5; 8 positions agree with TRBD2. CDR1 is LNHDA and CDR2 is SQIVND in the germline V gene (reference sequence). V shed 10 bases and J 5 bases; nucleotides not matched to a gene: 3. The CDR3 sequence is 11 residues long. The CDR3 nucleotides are TGTGCCACCGCGGGAGGCGAGACCCAGTACTTC. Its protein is CATAGGETQYF.

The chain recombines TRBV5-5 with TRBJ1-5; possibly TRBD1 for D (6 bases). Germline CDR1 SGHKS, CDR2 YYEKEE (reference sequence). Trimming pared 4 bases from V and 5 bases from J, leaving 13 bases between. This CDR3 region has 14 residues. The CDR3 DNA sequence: TGTGCCAGCAGCGACACAGGGTTCTATCAGCCCCAGCATTTT. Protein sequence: CASSDTGFYQPQHF.